What follows is one T cell receptor (beta chain) and its context. This clonotype is labeled medium-sized (0.01 to 0.1%). It lacks a known antigen. Qualities for individual bases were not recorded, and no much larger clone is one base off. This sample was included in a study of T cell repertoires in aging, cancer and after chemotherapy (dated by TCRdb to between 2018 and 2021). About the investigation overall: Six donor age groups were covered, ranging from 30 or younger up to 70 or older, and each group contained at least three individuals. In the solid tumor group, paired pre- and post-chemotherapy samples were obtained from brain tumor (glioblastoma) patients receiving temozolomide-based therapy. Around 10 million TCR reads were contained in the full dataset. Peripheral blood TCR beta repertoires from healthy donors and cancer patients were profiled to examine immunoaging and T cell reconstitution after chemotherapy. Alongside some 98 healthy donors serving as a reference group, the cohort included some 220 cancer patients, of whom more than 85 had hematological cancers and 120 to 130 had solid cancers.

Multiplex touch-down PCR with a mixed TRB-A/B primer pool was used to amplify rearranged TRB sequences covering the V, D and J segments. Illumina adapters and sample indices were added to the amplicons in two consecutive PCR reactions performed with Phusion HS II polymerase. The amplicons were purified from gel with the NucleoSpin Gel and PCR Clean-up kit and then assessed with Qubit and an Agilent 2100 Bioanalyzer. Sequencing of libraries was carried out on an Illumina MiSeq in 600-cycle, single-indexed, paired-end runs. Per the original workflow: Processing of the TRB sequences was carried out with MiXCR versions 2.12 and 3.0.5. Each unique CDR3 nucleotide sequence was counted as one clone, and only productive sequences with at least two reads were retained. Shannon diversity, evenness, clonality (one minus evenness), and alpha-parameterized diversity profiles from alpha 0 to 5 were included as repertoire metrics. The IGoR algorithm was used to calculate generation probabilities of clones in the paired pre- and post-chemotherapy samples. Through fastp at Q25 and MiXCR, TCRdb rebuilt clones from the public reads, retaining in-frame beta chains. Rows with a matching CDR3 protein are joined into one entry that keeps the most common DNA and genes. These V and J calls rely on TCRdb rather than the paper's analysis. Across this sample there are a few thousand distinct CDR3 sequences, with around 25% seen only once. The top ten clones comprise around 5.5% of the sample.

Including cysteine and phenylalanine, the CDR3 has 11 amino acids. CDR3 DNA is the only sequence kept; it has 33 bases, read in frame from the first base. Taken from the germline V gene, the CDR1 and CDR2 loops are KGHSH and LQKENI. The trim is 6 bases for V and 2 bases for J, with a gap of 4 bases between the germline ends. Study-level results and caveats: In healthy donors, the decline in TCR diversity with age was mainly due to loss of richness, whereas in cancer patients loss of evenness also played a role. The authors noted that the repertoire data do not allow conclusions about immunological memory after chemotherapy. Compared with age-matched healthy donors, untreated patients with either hematological or solid cancers had significantly lower TCR diversity in the blood along with higher clonality. In both cancer cohorts, the median generation probability rose over the chemotherapy interval, which suggests that the repertoire was reconstituted through rebound thymic output.

TCR beta rearrangements were amplified from genomic DNA extracted from peripheral blood rather than from sorted cells or RNA. The chain joins TRBV18 to TRBJ2-5, with no confidently assigned D gene. Sequencing was done on a sample of blood. The source of this sequence is a human donor with a solid tumor. The CDR3: CASSFQETQYF. In nucleotides, the sequence is TGTGCCAGCTCGTTTCAAGAGACCCAGTACTTC. Outside the CDR3, residues come from the reference TRBV18 and TRBJ2-5 proteins, so the full variable domain is: NAGVMQNPRHLVRRRGQEARLRCSPMKGHSHVYWYRQLPEEGLKFMVYLQKENIIDESGMPKERFSAEFPKEGPSILRIQQVVRGDSAAYFCASSFQETQYFGPGTRLLVL.